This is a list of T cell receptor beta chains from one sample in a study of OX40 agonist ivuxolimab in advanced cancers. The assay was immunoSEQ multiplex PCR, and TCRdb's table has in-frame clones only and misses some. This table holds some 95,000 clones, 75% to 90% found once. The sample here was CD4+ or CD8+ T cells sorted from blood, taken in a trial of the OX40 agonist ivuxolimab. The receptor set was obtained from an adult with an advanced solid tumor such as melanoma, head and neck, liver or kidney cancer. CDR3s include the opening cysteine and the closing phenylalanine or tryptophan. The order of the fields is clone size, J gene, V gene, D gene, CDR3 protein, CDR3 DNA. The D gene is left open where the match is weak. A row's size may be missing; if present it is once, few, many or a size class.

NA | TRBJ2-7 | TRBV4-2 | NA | CASSQDPIAFSSYEQYF | TGTGCCAGCAGCCAAGATCCCATAGCGTTTAGCTCCTACGAGCAGTACTTC
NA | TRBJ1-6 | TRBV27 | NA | CASSPTYDNSPLHF | TGTGCCAGCAGCCCCACCTACGATAATTCACCCCTCCACTTT
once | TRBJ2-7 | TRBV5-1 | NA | CASRVNNYEQYF | TGCGCCAGCAGAGTAAATAACTACGAGCAGTACTTC
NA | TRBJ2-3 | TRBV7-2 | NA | CASSSAEGFGSQYF | TGTGCCAGCAGCTCCGCAGAAGGATTTGGATCGCAGTATTTT
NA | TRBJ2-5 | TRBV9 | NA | CASSVNGETQYF | TGTGCCAGCAGCGTAAATGGGGAGACCCAGTACTTC
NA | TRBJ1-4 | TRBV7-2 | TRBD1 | CASSLMGQGNEKLFF | TGTGCCAGCAGCTTAATGGGACAGGGTAATGAAAAACTGTTTTTT
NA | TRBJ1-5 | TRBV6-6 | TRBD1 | CASSATGGGSNQPQHF | TGTGCCAGCAGTGCTACAGGGGGGGGGAGCAATCAGCCCCAGCATTTT
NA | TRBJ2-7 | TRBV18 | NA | CASSLGSASYEQYF | TGTGCCAGCTCACTAGGGAGCGCATCCTACGAGCAGTACTTC
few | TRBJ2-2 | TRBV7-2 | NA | CASSLALVGGELFF | TGTGCCAGCAGCTTAGCGCTGGTGGGCGGGGAGCTGTTTTTT
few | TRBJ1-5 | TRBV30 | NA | CAWSVVGQPQHF | TGTGCCTGGAGTGTCGTGGGTCAGCCCCAGCATTTT
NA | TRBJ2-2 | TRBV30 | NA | CAWKEGWSYTGELFF | TGTGCCTGGAAGGAAGGGTGGTCTTACACCGGGGAGCTGTTTTTT
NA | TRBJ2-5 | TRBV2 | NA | CASSPRMGETQYF | TGTGCCAGCAGTCCTCGGATGGGAGAGACCCAGTACTTC
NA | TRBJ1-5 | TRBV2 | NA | CASSTTPWEPQHF | TGTGCCAGCAGTACCACCCCTTGGGAGCCCCAGCATTTT
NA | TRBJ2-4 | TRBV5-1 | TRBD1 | CASSLALVTGTGTNIQYF | TGCGCCAGCAGCTTGGCCCTAGTTACCGGGACAGGGACTAACATTCAGTACTTC
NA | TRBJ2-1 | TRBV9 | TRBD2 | CASSVGLAGARGEQFF | TGTGCCAGCAGCGTAGGGCTAGCGGGAGCCCGGGGTGAGCAGTTCTTC
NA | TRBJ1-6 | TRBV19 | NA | CASSRTGVVSPLHF | TGTGCCAGTAGTAGGACGGGGGTGGTTTCACCCCTCCACTTT
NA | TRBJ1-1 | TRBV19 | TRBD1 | CASSPRGVNTEAFF | TGTGCCAGTAGTCCCAGGGGGGTGAACACTGAAGCTTTCTTT
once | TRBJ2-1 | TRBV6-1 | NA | CASSAWGPGDNEQFF | TGTGCCAGCAGTGCCTGGGGTCCTGGGGACAATGAGCAGTTCTTC
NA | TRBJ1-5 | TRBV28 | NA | CASSLNQPQHF | TGTGCCAGCAGTCTCAATCAGCCCCAGCATTTT
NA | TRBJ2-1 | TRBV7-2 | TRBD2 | CASRRVGGAYNEQFF | TGTGCCAGCCGGAGGGTGGGGGGGGCCTACAATGAGCAGTTCTTC
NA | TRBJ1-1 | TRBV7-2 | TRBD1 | CASSLSQGGTEAFF | TGTGCCAGCAGCCTATCCCAGGGGGGCACTGAAGCTTTCTTT
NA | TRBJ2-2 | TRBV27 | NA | CASSWNGPHTGELFF | TGTGCCAGCAGTTGGAATGGCCCGCACACCGGGGAGCTGTTTTTT
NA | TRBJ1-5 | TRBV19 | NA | CASSRGLGQPQHF | TGTGCCAGTAGTAGGGGGCTGGGACAGCCCCAGCATTTT
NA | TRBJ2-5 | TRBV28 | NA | CASSTPELTQYF | TGTGCCAGCAGTACTCCAGAGTTGACCCAGTACTTC
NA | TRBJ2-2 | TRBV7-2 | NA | CASSLFGALDTGELFF | TGTGCCAGCAGCTTATTCGGGGCTCTGGACACCGGGGAGCTGTTTTTT
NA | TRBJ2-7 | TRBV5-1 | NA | CASSFEGNEQYF | TGCGCCAGCAGCTTTGAGGGAAACGAGCAGTACTTC
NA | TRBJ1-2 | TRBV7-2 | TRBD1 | CASSAYRGTIMNGYTF | TGTGCCAGCAGCGCCTACAGGGGCACGATTATGAATGGCTACACCTTC